This T cell receptor beta chain was documented in a study of CD8 T cells in ankylosing spondylitis. This clonotype appeared many times. Its antigen remains unknown. Scientists made TCR beta libraries using quantitative 5'-RACE with molecular barcodes. TCRdb itself ran the 5' RACE reads through MiXCR, one entry per CDR3 protein. The repertoire has some 180,000 distinct CDR3 sequences, 15% to 20% of them found once; the top ten carry around 4.5%. CDR3 length equals 18 residues. V shed 5 bases, J shed 5 bases, and the junction held 14 bases outside the gene matches. Germline V lookup: CDR1 DFQATT, CDR2 SNEGSKA (reference sequence). Study results and caveats: Clones tied to disease were said to be significantly enriched in matched ankylosing spondylitis synovial fluid. Some of these motif variants have turned up before, in reports on reactive arthritis synovial fluid and blood. With a CD8+ phenotype, disease-linked clones were relatively rare in peripheral blood.

The chain joins TRBV20-1 to TRBJ2-2; 13 bases line up with TRBD2. Sequencing used blood, either unsorted or a sorted T cell fraction (not recorded which). This receptor was taken from a male donor between 5 and 35 years old with ankylosing spondylitis or in good health (not recorded which). The CDR3 sequence: CSAPAGLAGESLTGELFF. CDR3 nucleotides: TGCAGTGCTCCTGCCGGACTAGCGGGAGAATCTTTGACCGGGGAGCTGTTTTTT.